Shown below are 23 T cell receptor beta chains from a single sample sequenced in a study of blood T cell repertoires in COVID-19. Method: immunoSEQ multiplex PCR; TCRdb's copy keeps in-frame clones and lacks some. The table lists tens of thousands of clones, 88% of them singletons. The source material was peripheral blood. The receptors shown here come from a middle-aged man with active COVID-19.

The chain has TRBV5-1 and TRBJ2-3; 7 bases map to TRBD2. The trim removed 3 bases at V and 2 bases at J, leaving 9 bases unmatched. CDR1 SGHRS and CDR2 YFSETQ come from the germline V gene. The CDR3 contains 16 residues. This CDR3 is CASSSQRELATDTQYF. The CDR3 coding sequence is TGCGCCAGCAGCTCTCAGCGGGAATTGGCCACAGATACGCAGTATTTT.

The chain employs TRBV28 and TRBJ1-6, with D possibly matching TRBD1 (6 bases). With 3 bases removed from V and 9 bases from J, the gap between germline ends came to 12 bases. Germline V CDR1 and CDR2: MDHEN, SYDVKM. The CDR3 runs 14 residues. The CDR3 spells CASSLGALGSPLHF. In nucleotides, the CDR3 is TGTGCCAGCAGTTTGGGGGCGCTGGGTTCACCCCTCCACTTT.

The chain couples TRBV19 to TRBJ2-2; 11 bases fit TRBD1. This CDR3 contains 17 residues. Germline assignment: CDR1 LNHDA and CDR2 SQIVND (reference sequence). The ends lost 2 bases at V and 4 bases at J; junction bases unmatched: 6. CDR3 region: CASSIRTGGRFTGELFF. The CDR3 region has the DNA TGTGCCAGTAGTATACGGACAGGGGGCAGATTCACCGGGGAGCTGTTTTTT. Filled out from reference TRBV19 and TRBJ2-2, the complete variable domain reads DGGITQSPKYLFRKEGQNVTLSCEQNLNHDAMYWYRQDPGQGLRLIYYSQIVNDFQKGDIAEGYSVSREKKESFPLTVTSAQKNPTAFYLCASSIRTGGRFTGELFFGEGSRLTVL.

The CDR3 is CASSIFPGSHEQYF. As DNA, the CDR3 is TGTGCCAGTAGTATTTTCCCCGGGAGCCACGAGCAGTACTTC. This sequence joins TRBV19 and TRBJ2-7, with D possibly TRBD2 on 6 matching bases. The CDR3 loop spans 14 amino acids. Trimming shortened V by 3 bases and J by 5 bases, and 14 bases separated the two germline ends. Germline loops: CDR1 LNHDA, CDR2 SQIVND (reference sequence).

The rearrangement uses TRBV5-1 and TRBJ2-1; 11 positions agree with TRBD2. J gave up 8 bases and V 2 bases, and 3 bases lay outside the gene matches. In germline, CDR1 is SGHRS, CDR2 YFSETQ. CDR3 length equals 14 residues. CDR3 loop: CASSFSGRAYEQFF. CDR3 bases: TGCGCCAGCAGCTTTAGCGGGAGGGCCTATGAGCAGTTCTTC.

The chain links TRBV6-6 to TRBJ2-1; D not certain. Looked up from germline, CDR1 is MNHNY and CDR2 is SVGAGI (reference sequence). The germline V and J ends were trimmed by 5 bases and 6 bases, with 14 bases remaining between them. This CDR3 is built from 14 residues. CDR3 in DNA: TGTGCCAGCAGTCAATTCGAAGCAGGCAATGAGCAGTTCTTC. Encoded protein: CASSQFEAGNEQFF.

The V call is TRBV6-5, the J call TRBJ1-2, with a tentative D call TRBD1 (5 bases). The length of the CDR3 is 14 residues. V lost 6 bases and J lost 0, with 11 bases in between. Germline CDR1 MNHEY, CDR2 SVGAGI. As DNA, the CDR3 is TGTGCCAGCAGCTTACAGGAGACTAACTATGGCTACACCTTC. It is translated as CASSLQETNYGYTF.

As regards this clone: The same CDR3 arises from other DNA sequences in this sample as well. The rearrangement joins TRBV9 to TRBJ2-2; D may be TRBD2 (6 bases). From germline, CDR1 is SGDLS and CDR2 YYNGEE. Trimming took 0 bases from V and 5 from J, leaving 8 bases between them. This CDR3 spans 14 amino acids. CDR3 sequence (DNA): TGTGCCAGCAGCGTAGGTGGAGGGACCGGGGAGCTGTTTTTT. Amino acid sequence: CASSVGGGTGELFF.

As DNA, the CDR3 is TGTGCCAGCAGCTTGGTTGGGGCGGATACGCAGTATTTT. This encodes CASSLVGADTQYF. This chain uses TRBV5-8 with TRBJ2-3, with D possibly TRBD1 on 5 matching bases. Germline assignment: CDR1 SGHTS and CDR2 YDEGEE. The CDR3 has 13 amino acids. V was cut by 0 bases and J by 6 bases, with 8 bases left in between.

This clone was detected only once. The chain recombines TRBV12-3 or TRBV12-4 with TRBJ1-2; D is unresolved. The ends were cut back, 6 bases at V and 0 bases at J, with 8 bases in the middle. The CDR3 spans 13 residues. CDR3 amino acids: CASSPESNYGYTF. For the CDR3, the DNA is TGTGCCAGCAGCCCGGAGTCTAACTATGGCTACACCTTC.

The chain couples TRBV24-1 to TRBJ1-3; 7 bases are shared with TRBD1. The CDR3 spans 16 residues. Germline loops: CDR1 KGHDR, CDR2 SFDVKD. Losses at the gene ends were 2 bases for V and 4 bases for J; bases not matched to a gene: 7. The CDR3 DNA is TGTGCCACCAGTGATTCAGGACAGGTTCAAGGAAACACCATATATTTT. It codes for CATSDSGQVQGNTIYF.

The table lists this clone with a count of one. The rearrangement links TRBV11-2 to TRBJ2-1; 10 positions match TRBD2. Germline CDR1 is SGHAT and CDR2 is FQNNGV. With V trimmed by 6 bases and J by 2 bases, 10 bases remained unmatched. There are 17 residues in the CDR3. The CDR3 coding sequence is TGTGCCAGCAGGGAACCGGGACTAGCGAGAGCCTACAATGAGCAGTTCTTC. This translates into CASREPGLARAYNEQFF.

This clone has more than one count but fewer than ten. This chain uses TRBV29-1 with TRBJ1-1; 7 bases fit TRBD1. The V and J ends lost 6 bases and 4 bases, in that order; junction bases with no gene match: 8. The germline V gene encodes CDR1 SQVTM and CDR2 ANQGSEA. This CDR3 has 13 amino acids. The CDR3 spells CSVDETGTTEAFF. The CDR3, as DNA: TGCAGCGTCGATGAGACAGGGACCACTGAAGCTTTCTTT.

This sequence joins TRBV7-2 and TRBJ1-2, with 8 bases identical to TRBD1. There are 14 residues in the CDR3. Per germline, CDR1 SGHTA and CDR2 FQGNSA. V gave up 2 bases and J gave up 8 bases; unmatched junction bases: 7. The DNA for the CDR3 is TGTGCCAGCAGCTTATCTGGACAGGGATCGGGCTACACCTTC. Translating gives CASSLSGQGSGYTF.

This rearrangement joins TRBV2 to TRBJ2-5; no firm D call. V lost 2 bases, J lost 9 bases, and 16 bases lay in between. CDR1 and CDR2 (germline): SNHLY, FYNNEI. The CDR3 consists of 14 residues. CDR3 DNA sequence: TGTGCCAGCAGTGAATCGATAGCCCTAGGTCCCCAGTACTTC. Protein sequence: CASSESIALGPQYF.

V and J are TRBV19 and TRBJ2-5; D is possibly TRBD1 (6 bases). Trimming shortened V by 3 bases and J by 3 bases, and 14 bases separated the two germline ends. The CDR3 has 15 residues. Germline V gives CDR1 LNHDA, CDR2 SQIVND (reference sequence). For the CDR3, the DNA is TGTGCCAGTAGTATCAACCGGGACATAGAAGAGACCCAGTACTTC. Its translation: CASSINRDIEETQYF.

V and J are TRBV11-2 and TRBJ2-1; the match to TRBD1 covers 8 bases. V dropped 5 bases and J dropped 7; count of bases not matched to a gene: 7. This CDR3 contains 14 residues. Germline values: CDR1 SGHAT, CDR2 FQNNGV. The CDR3 DNA is TGTGCCAGCAGCCAACCGACAGGGGAAAATGAGCAGTTCTTC. Amino acids: CASSQPTGENEQFF.

In its sample, this clone was seen once. This sequence joins TRBV18 and TRBJ2-1, with 13 bases fitting TRBD2. Germline V gene lookup returns CDR1 KGHSH and CDR2 LQKENI. The CDR3 contains 18 residues. V gave up 2 bases and J gave up 0 bases; unmatched junction bases: 4. CDR3 nucleotide sequence: TGTGCCAGCTCACCAAGACTAGCGGGGGGATCCTCCTACAATGAGCAGTTCTTC. This translates into CASSPRLAGGSSYNEQFF.

The chain couples TRBV11-2 to TRBJ2-1; weak D call: TRBD1 (5 bases). Germline CDR1 SGHAT, CDR2 FQNNGV. The V and J ends lost 5 bases and 4 bases respectively, with 9 bases between them. This CDR3 is built from 13 residues. DNA of the CDR3: TGTGCCAGCAGCCTGGACACTTACAATGAGCAGTTCTTC. This gives the protein CASSLDTYNEQFF.

The V gene is TRBV7-2, the J gene TRBJ2-1; weak D call: TRBD2 (5 bases). This CDR3 comprises 12 residues. V was cut by 5 bases and J by 10 bases, with 12 bases left in between. Germline-derived CDR1 and CDR2 are SGHTA and FQGNSA. The CDR3 spells CASSLGRGEQFF. The DNA of the CDR3 is TGTGCCAGCAGCCTCGGTCGGGGAGAGCAGTTCTTC.

This sequence joins TRBV4-2 and TRBJ1-4; TRBD1 matches at 7 bases. Germline V gives CDR1 LGHNA, CDR2 YNFKEQ. The CDR3 has 15 residues. Losses at the gene ends were 1 base for V and 6 bases for J; bases not matched to a gene: 5. This CDR3 is CASSQGGDRDEKLFF. DNA of the CDR3: TGTGCCAGCAGCCAAGGAGGTGACAGGGATGAAAAACTGTTTTTT.

This clone was recorded only once. J is TRBJ2-1 and V is TRBV27; no firm D call. CDR3 length: 17 amino acids. Germline V lookup: CDR1 MNHEY, CDR2 SMNVEV (reference sequence). Trimming left V 8 bases short and J 0 bases short, with 20 bases between. The CDR3 DNA reads as TGTGCCAGCTCCCCCCCGGTGGCTAGGCCCTCCTACAATGAGCAGTTCTTC. Residues: CASSPPVARPSYNEQFF.

CDR3 DNA: TGCGCCAGCAGCCTGACGCGGGGGTCCTGGGGGTACGAGCAGTACTTC. This encodes CASSLTRGSWGYEQYF. V is TRBV4-1 and J is TRBJ2-7, with 7 bases lining up with TRBD2. CDR1 MGHRA and CDR2 YSYEKL come from the germline V gene. The CDR3 loop spans 16 amino acids. V lost 4 bases and J lost 4; bases outside the gene matches: 13.